This T cell receptor (beta chain) was identified in a study of blood T cell repertoires in COVID-19. Per the study methods: Reference gene primer amplification in the assay estimated nucleated cell counts. Generated by immunoSEQ multiplex PCR, the TCRdb table keeps only in-frame clones and is missing some. V and J calls plus clone size are reproduced from that table; the DNA served to infer D and trimming. The data contain some 240,000 clones, 85% of them singletons. The V gene's germline CDR1 is MNHEY and CDR2 SVGAGI. With V trimmed by 6 bases and J by 6 bases, 4 bases remained unmatched. CDR3 length: 13 residues. This clone was recorded once. Participants were aged roughly 18 to 89 years, lived in 24 US areas, and enrolled virtually.

This clonotype originated in a woman aged 50 to 60 who had been exposed to COVID-19. This chain connects TRBV6-5 to TRBJ1-1; TRBD1 matches 10 bases. The specimen sequenced was PBMCs or T cells enriched from blood (not recorded which). The CDR3 region is CASRGTGVSEAFF. The CDR3 DNA reads TGTGCCAGCAGAGGGACAGGGGTATCTGAAGCTTTCTTT.